This T cell receptor (beta chain) was sequenced during a study of neoadjuvant anti-PD-1 for oral cavity cancer (dated by TCRdb to the early 2020s). The study in broad terms: Patients mostly received three to four biweekly doses of nivolumab at 3 mg/kg before curative-intent surgical resection. For patients who did not progress, a fourth nivolumab dose was given around day 43, followed by definitive surgical resection on days 50-56. Responders were defined as patients with complete response, partial response or stable disease by RECIST 1.1; non-responders were defined as patients with progression. There were 12 to 13 patients in the parent correlative cohort, and the response rate was 33%. The paper's findings and limits, for the study overall: After neoadjuvant nivolumab, significantly higher T cell clonality (Gini index) was found within PBMCs in non-responders than in responders. Higher pretreatment blood TCRbeta clonality and lower post-treatment tumor TCRbeta clonality were correlated with higher pretreatment blood Treg/Th17 ratios. Only three patients per response group were included in the TCR analyses, and the authors called for validation in larger cohorts.

This clone was found once. Its antigen is still unknown. Base qualities were left out, and no much larger clone turns up one base away. Interpreted using the paper, the time point label stands for: before neoadjuvant nivolumab. Patients had been newly diagnosed with stage II-IVA oral cavity squamous cell carcinoma, and no prior systemic or radiation treatment had been given to the patients. The cohort consisted of patients with HPV-negative, locally advanced oral cavity squamous cell carcinoma. No culture maintenance or expansion was done, as the peripheral blood mononuclear cells went straight to analysis. The samples were obtained from a longitudinal correlative study of a single-arm phase II trial testing neoadjuvant nivolumab in oral cavity squamous cell carcinoma. Genomic DNA-based TCRbeta sequencing was performed on subject-matched pre- and post-treatment PBMCs and tumors from three responders and three non-responders. Peripheral blood mononuclear cells were collected once before nivolumab treatment and again after treatment, at the time of surgery. The Maxwell RSC DNA from Cells kit was used to isolate genomic DNA from PBMCs.

PBMC libraries used mostly approximately 0.5 ug of input genomic DNA for deep sequencing, with six replicates per sample. The immunoSEQ hsTCRbeta kit was used to prepare TCRbeta libraries according to the manufacturer's instructions. Sequencing of the completed libraries took place using an Illumina NovaSeq 6000 S4 flow cell after they had been pooled to about 3 nM. Concerning the study's data processing: The immunoSEQ Analyzer handled quality control and preprocessing of the raw data. The analysis was limited to productive rearrangements, and each clonotype was defined by a unique CDR3 amino acid sequence. Repertoire clonality was estimated as the Gini-Simpson index, computed with the R package tcR. Gini indices were compared with Student's t test, and associations with tumor size change were assessed by Pearson correlation. Drawn from immuneACCESS, this table holds only the in-frame rearrangements with V and J called that TCRdb kept. Clones are partly lost; checked studies trace under half to an unresolved V gene and leave the rest unexplained. The V and J calls and the clone size are those of that table, but D and trimming were determined from the DNA. This sample is represented by some 15,000 clones; approximately 70% of them were singletons. The top ten clones comprise approximately 2% of the sample.

There are 18 amino acids in the CDR3, from cysteine to phenylalanine inclusive. The CDR3 DNA has 54 bases and is translated from base 1. The germline V gene (reference sequence) specifies LNHDA as CDR1 and SQIVND as CDR2. V lost 4 bases and J lost 1 base, and the count of bases not matched to a germline gene is 12. Recombination connected TRBV19 to TRBJ2-2; the junction holds 7 bases that match TRBD2. This receptor was taken from a person aged 35-79 years with oral cavity squamous cell carcinoma. Here the sequenced sample was PBMCs, taken before nivolumab (anti-PD-1) treatment. Read as DNA, the sequence is TGTGCCAGTAGTACCTACGGCAGCGGGGCCGGGAACACCGGGGAGCTGTTTTTT. This codes for CASSTYGSGAGNTGELFF.